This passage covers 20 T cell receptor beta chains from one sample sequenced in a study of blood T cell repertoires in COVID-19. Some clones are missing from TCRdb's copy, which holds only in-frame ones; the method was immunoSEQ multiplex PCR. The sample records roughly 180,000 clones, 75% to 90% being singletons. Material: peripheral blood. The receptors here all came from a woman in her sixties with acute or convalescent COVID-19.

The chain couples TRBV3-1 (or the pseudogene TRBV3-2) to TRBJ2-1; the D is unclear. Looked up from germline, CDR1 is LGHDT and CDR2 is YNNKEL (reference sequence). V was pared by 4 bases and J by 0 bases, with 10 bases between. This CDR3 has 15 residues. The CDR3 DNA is TGTGCCAGCAGCCTCAGCGTAGGCTCCTACAATGAGCAGTTCTTC. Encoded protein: CASSLSVGSYNEQFF.

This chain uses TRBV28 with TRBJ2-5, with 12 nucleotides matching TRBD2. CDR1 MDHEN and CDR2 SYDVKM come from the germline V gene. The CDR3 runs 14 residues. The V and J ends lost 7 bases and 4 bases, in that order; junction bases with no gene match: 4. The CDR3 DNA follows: TGTGCCAGCATGTCTAGCGGGAGGGGAGAGACCCAGTACTTC. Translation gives CASMSSGRGETQYF.

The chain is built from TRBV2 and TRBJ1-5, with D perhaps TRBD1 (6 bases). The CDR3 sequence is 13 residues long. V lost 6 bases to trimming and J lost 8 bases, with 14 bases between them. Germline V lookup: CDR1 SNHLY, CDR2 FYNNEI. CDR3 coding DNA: TGTGCCAGCAGGGGGAGGGGGGTGGAGCCCCAGCATTTT. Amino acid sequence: CASRGRGVEPQHF. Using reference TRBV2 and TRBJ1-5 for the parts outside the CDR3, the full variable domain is EPEVTQTPSHQVTQMGQEVILRCVPISNHLYFYWYRQILGQKVEFLVSFYNNEISEKSEIFDDQFSVERPDGSNFTLKIRSTKLEDSAMYFCASRGRGVEPQHFGDGTRLSIL.

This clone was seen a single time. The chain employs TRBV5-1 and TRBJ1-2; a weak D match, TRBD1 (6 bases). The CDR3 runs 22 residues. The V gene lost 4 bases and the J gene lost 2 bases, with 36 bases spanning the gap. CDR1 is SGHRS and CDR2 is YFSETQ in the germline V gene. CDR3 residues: CASSSLGGGGRRKATMNYGYTF. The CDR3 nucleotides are TGCGCCAGCAGCAGCTTGGGAGGGGGAGGCCGCCGTAAAGCGACCATGAACTATGGCTACACCTTC.

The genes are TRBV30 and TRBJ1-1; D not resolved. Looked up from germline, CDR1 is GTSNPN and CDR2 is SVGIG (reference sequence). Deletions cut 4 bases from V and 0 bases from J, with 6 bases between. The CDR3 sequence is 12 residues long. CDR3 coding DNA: TGTGCCTGGAAACAGCTGAACACTGAAGCTTTCTTT. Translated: CAWKQLNTEAFF.

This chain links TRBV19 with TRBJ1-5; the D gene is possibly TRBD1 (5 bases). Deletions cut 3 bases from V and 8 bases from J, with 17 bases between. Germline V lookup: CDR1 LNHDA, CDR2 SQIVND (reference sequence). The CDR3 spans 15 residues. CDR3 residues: CASSIGRAGLEPQHF. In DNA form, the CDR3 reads TGTGCCAGTAGTATTGGACGGGCAGGGCTAGAGCCCCAGCATTTT.

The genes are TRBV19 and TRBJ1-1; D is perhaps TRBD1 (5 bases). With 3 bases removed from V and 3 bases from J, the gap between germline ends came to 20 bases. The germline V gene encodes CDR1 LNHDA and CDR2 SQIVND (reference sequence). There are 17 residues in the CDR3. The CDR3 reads CASSIWRGTKGDTEAFF. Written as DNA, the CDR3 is TGTGCCAGTAGTATTTGGCGGGGCACAAAAGGGGACACTGAAGCTTTCTTT.

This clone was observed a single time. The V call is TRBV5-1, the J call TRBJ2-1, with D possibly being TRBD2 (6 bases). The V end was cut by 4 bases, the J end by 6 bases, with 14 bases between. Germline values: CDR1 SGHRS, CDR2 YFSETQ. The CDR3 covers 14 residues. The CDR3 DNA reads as TGCGCCAGCAGCCCCGGGGGTATAAGCAATGAGCAGTTCTTC. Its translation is CASSPGGISNEQFF.

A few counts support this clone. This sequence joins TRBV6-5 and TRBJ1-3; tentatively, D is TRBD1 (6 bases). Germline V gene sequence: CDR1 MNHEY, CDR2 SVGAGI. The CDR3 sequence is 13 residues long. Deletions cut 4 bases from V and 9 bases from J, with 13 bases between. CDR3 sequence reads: CASSSMTGSTIYF. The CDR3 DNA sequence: TGTGCCAGCAGTTCCATGACAGGCTCCACCATATATTTT.

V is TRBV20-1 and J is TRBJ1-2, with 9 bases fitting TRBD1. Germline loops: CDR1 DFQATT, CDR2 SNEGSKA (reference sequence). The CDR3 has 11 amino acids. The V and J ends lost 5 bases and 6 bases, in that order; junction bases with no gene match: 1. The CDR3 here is CSARTGDGYTF. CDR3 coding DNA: TGCAGTGCTCGGACAGGGGATGGCTACACCTTC.

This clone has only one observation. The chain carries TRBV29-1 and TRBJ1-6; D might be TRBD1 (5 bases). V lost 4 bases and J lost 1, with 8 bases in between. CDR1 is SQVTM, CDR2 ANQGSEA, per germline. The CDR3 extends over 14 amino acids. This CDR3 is CSVGEGSYNSPLHF. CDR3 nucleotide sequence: TGCAGCGTTGGGGAGGGGTCCTATAATTCACCCCTCCACTTT.

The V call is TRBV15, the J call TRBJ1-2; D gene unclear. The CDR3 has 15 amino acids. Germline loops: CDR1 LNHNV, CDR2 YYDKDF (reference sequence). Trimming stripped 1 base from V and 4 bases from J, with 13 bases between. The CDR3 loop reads CATSRVPTYLYGYTF. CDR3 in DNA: TGTGCCACCAGCAGAGTTCCGACTTATCTCTATGGCTACACCTTC.

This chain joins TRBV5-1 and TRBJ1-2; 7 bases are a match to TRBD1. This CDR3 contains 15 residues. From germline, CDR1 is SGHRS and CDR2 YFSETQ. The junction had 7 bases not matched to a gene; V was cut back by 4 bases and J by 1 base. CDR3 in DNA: TGCGCCAGCAGCCCTGTACAGGGGAATAACTATGGCTACACCTTC. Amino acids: CASSPVQGNNYGYTF.

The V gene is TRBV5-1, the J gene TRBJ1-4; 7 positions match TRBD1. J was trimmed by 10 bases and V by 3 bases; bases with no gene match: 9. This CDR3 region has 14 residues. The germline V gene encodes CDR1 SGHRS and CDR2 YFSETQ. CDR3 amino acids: CASSSGQSEVKLFF. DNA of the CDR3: TGCGCCAGCAGCTCGGGACAGAGCGAGGTAAAACTGTTTTTT. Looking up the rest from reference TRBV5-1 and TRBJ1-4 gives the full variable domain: KAGVTQTPRYLIKTRGQQVTLSCSPISGHRSVSWYQQTPGQGLQFLFEYFSETQRNKGNFPGRFSGRQFSNSRSEMNVSTLELGDSALYLCASSSGQSEVKLFFGSGTQLSVL.

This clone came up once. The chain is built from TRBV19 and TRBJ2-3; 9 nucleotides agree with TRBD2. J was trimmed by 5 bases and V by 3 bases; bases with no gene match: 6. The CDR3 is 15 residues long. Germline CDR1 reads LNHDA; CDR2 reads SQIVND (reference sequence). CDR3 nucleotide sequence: TGTGCCAGTAGTATCGTAGCGGGAGAGGAAGATACGCAGTATTTT. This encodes CASSIVAGEEDTQYF.

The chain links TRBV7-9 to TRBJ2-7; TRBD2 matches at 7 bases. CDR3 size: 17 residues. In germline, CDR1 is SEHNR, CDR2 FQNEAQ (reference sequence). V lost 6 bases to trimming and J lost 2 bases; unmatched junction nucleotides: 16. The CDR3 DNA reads TGTGCCAGCAGACCATGGGGGGGAGGCAGGACAACCTACGAGCAGTACTTC. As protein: CASRPWGGGRTTYEQYF.

The CDR3 nucleotides read TGTGCCAGCAGTTTGACAGGGGGTGCTCGTTCACCCCTCCACTTT. Translated, it gives CASSLTGGARSPLHF. The V and J genes are TRBV28 and TRBJ1-6, with 9 bases lining up with TRBD1. Trimming at V came to 3 bases and at J to 9 bases, leaving 6 bases not matched to a gene. The CDR3 spans 15 residues. The V gene's germline CDR1 is MDHEN and CDR2 SYDVKM.

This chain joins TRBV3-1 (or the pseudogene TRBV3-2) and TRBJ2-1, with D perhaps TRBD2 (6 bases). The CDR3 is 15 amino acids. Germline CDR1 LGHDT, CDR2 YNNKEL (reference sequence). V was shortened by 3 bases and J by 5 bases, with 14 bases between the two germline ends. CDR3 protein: CASSHQRVDHNEQFF. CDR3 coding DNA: TGTGCCAGCAGCCATCAGCGGGTGGACCACAATGAGCAGTTCTTC.

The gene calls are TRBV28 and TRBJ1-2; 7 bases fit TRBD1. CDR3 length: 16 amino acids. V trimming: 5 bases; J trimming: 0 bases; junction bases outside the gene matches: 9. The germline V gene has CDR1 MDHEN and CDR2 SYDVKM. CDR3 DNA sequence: TGTGCCAGCAGTCAAGCCTACAGGGGAACTAACTATGGCTACACCTTC. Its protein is CASSQAYRGTNYGYTF.

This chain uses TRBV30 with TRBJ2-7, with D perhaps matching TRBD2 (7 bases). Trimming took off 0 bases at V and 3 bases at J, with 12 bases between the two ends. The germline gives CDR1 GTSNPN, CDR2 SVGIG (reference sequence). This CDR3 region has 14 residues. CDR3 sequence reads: CAWSVGGLFYEQYF. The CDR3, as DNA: TGTGCCTGGAGTGTCGGGGGGCTTTTCTACGAGCAGTACTTC. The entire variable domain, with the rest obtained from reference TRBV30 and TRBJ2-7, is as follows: SQTIHQWPATLVQPVGSPLSLECTVEGTSNPNLYWYRQAAGRGLQLLFYSVGIGQISSEVPQNLSASRPQDRQFILSSKKLLLSDSGFYLCAWSVGGLFYEQYFGPGTRLTVT.